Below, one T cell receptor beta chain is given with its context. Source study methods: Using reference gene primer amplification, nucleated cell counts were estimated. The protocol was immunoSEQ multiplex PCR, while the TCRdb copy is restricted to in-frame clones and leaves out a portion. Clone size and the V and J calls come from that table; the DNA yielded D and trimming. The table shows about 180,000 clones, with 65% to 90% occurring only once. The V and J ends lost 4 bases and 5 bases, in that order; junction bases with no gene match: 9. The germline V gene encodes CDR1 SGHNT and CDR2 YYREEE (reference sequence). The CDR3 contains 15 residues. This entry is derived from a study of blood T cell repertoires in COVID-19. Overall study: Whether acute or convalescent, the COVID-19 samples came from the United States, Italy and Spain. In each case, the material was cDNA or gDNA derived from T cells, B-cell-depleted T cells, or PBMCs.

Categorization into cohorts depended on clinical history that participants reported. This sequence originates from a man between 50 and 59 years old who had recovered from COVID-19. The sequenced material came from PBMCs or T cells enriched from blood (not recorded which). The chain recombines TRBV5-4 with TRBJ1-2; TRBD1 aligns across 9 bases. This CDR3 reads CASSPTTGGRYGYTF. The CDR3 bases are TGTGCCAGCAGCCCAACAACAGGGGGCCGGTATGGCTACACCTTC.